These 21 T cell receptor beta chains came from one sample sequenced in a study of PD-L1 blockade in urothelial cancer. Time point specified: pretreatment peripheral blood. Clones were sequenced by immunoSEQ multiplex PCR, and TCRdb holds only the in-frame ones, with some missing. Of approximately 39,000 clones in the sample, around four fifths were seen once. The source material was PBMCs, sampled around atezolizumab (anti-PD-L1) treatment. Every receptor here comes from a man older than 75 with urothelial cancer.

The V call is TRBV6-1, the J call TRBJ1-4; 9 nucleotides align to TRBD1. V shed 6 bases and J 6 bases; nucleotides not matched to a gene: 8. The CDR3 loop spans 15 amino acids. Germline V lookup: CDR1 MNHNS, CDR2 SASEGT. The CDR3 here is CASRTGGSGHEKLFF. The CDR3 DNA reads TGTGCCAGCAGGACAGGGGGTTCGGGTCATGAAAAACTGTTTTTT.

This chain uses TRBV6-5 with TRBJ2-1; 10 positions match TRBD2. The germline gives CDR1 MNHEY, CDR2 SVGAGI. After removal of 4 bases from V and 3 bases from J, the junction contained 6 bases not matched to a gene. The CDR3 totals 16 residues. CDR3 sequence (DNA): TGTGCCAGCAGTTCCGCCGGGACTAGCGTCTACAATGAGCAGTTCTTC. Translation gives CASSSAGTSVYNEQFF.

The V call is TRBV6-1, the J call TRBJ2-3; 10 nucleotides agree with TRBD2. The CDR3 loop spans 15 amino acids. Trimming removed 7 bases from V and 0 bases from J; junction bases left unmatched: 4. The germline gives CDR1 MNHNS, CDR2 SASEGT. CDR3 DNA sequence: TGTGCCAGCATGAGACTAGCGGGCAGCACAGATACGCAGTATTTT. Translated: CASMRLAGSTDTQYF.

The chain has TRBV9 and TRBJ2-2; TRBD2 aligns across 11 bases. In germline, CDR1 is SGDLS, CDR2 YYNGEE. The J segment lost 5 bases and the V segment lost 1 base, leaving 4 bases of the junction unmatched. The CDR3 runs to 16 residues. The CDR3 DNA reads as TGTGCCAGCAGCGTAACTAGCGGGAGCCGGACCGGGGAGCTGTTTTTT. Translated, it gives CASSVTSGSRTGELFF.

The chain employs TRBV28 and TRBJ2-1; D remains unclear. This CDR3 region has 16 residues. The germline gives CDR1 MDHEN, CDR2 SYDVKM. The V end was cut by 6 bases, the J end by 2 bases, with 17 bases between. CDR3 region: CASSSYSAAAYNEQFF. The CDR3 region has the DNA TGTGCCAGCAGCTCCTACTCTGCTGCGGCCTACAATGAGCAGTTCTTC.

The V call is TRBV19, the J call TRBJ2-3, with D hard to call. Germline loops: CDR1 LNHDA, CDR2 SQIVND (reference sequence). V was pared by 3 bases and J by 2 bases, with 9 bases between. CDR3 length equals 14 residues. The CDR3, as DNA: TGTGCCAGTAGTATGCGCAGGAACACAGATACGCAGTATTTT. Translating it yields CASSMRRNTDTQYF.

The chain joins TRBV5-1 to TRBJ2-2, with D perhaps TRBD1 (6 bases). CDR1 is SGHRS and CDR2 is YFSETQ in the germline V gene. The CDR3 extends over 14 amino acids. V dropped 5 bases and J dropped 6 bases, with 14 bases sitting between them. The CDR3 coding sequence is TGCGCCAGCAGTTCTACAACAGGGCCCGGGGAGCTGTTTTTT. It is translated as CASSSTTGPGELFF.

This chain links TRBV5-5 with TRBJ2-7; maybe TRBD1 (6 bases). The CDR3 is 15 amino acids. V shed 2 bases and J shed 1 base, with 13 bases lying between them. CDR1 and CDR2 from the germline V gene are SGHKS and YYEKEE (reference sequence). The CDR3 protein is CASSFGQGWSYEQYF. CDR3 coding DNA: TGTGCCAGCAGCTTTGGGCAGGGGTGGTCCTACGAGCAGTACTTC.

The chain is built from TRBV30 and TRBJ2-7; tentatively, D is TRBD1 (6 bases). The CDR3 extends over 13 amino acids. CDR1 is GTSNPN, CDR2 SVGIG, per germline (reference sequence). V shed 3 bases and J shed 9 bases, with 18 bases lying between them. CDR3 coding DNA: TGTGCCTGGAGGCTGGACAGCCGTACGGGGCAGTACTTC. This translates into CAWRLDSRTGQYF. Full variable domain (remainder filled in from reference TRBV30 and TRBJ2-7): SQTIHQWPATLVQPVGSPLSLECTVEGTSNPNLYWYRQAAGRGLQLLFYSVGIGQISSEVPQNLSASRPQDRQFILSSKKLLLSDSGFYLCAWRLDSRTGQYFGPGTRLTVT.

The chain has TRBV18 and TRBJ2-1; 11 bases fit TRBD2. The CDR3 has 18 amino acids. The V and J ends lost 1 base and 0 bases, in that order; junction bases with no gene match: 5. Germline assignment: CDR1 KGHSH and CDR2 LQKENI. In nucleotides, the CDR3 is TGTGCCAGCTCACCACGGACTAGCGGGTTGAGCTCCTACAATGAGCAGTTCTTC. Amino acid sequence: CASSPRTSGLSSYNEQFF.

The V call is TRBV7-2, the J call TRBJ1-2; D is uncertain. V was shortened by 2 bases and J by 4 bases, with 14 bases between the two germline ends. CDR1 SGHTA and CDR2 FQGNSA come from the germline V gene. The CDR3 has 15 residues. Written as DNA, the CDR3 is TGTGCCAGCAGCTTAAGTGCGGGAGTGCCCTATGGCTACACCTTC. Its translation is CASSLSAGVPYGYTF.

V is TRBV15 and J is TRBJ2-3, with unresolved D. Germline V gene lookup returns CDR1 LNHNV and CDR2 YYDKDF (reference sequence). Trimming cost V 0 bases and J 6 bases, with 13 bases left between them. CDR3 size: 15 residues. Here the CDR3 DNA reads TGTGCCACCAGCAGAGACCCACAGAGACGGGATACGCAGTATTTT. It encodes CATSRDPQRRDTQYF.

This clone was detected only once. The chain carries TRBV7-8 and TRBJ2-7, with TRBD1 as a possible D gene (5 bases). The CDR3 runs to 13 residues. Germline values: CDR1 SGHVS, CDR2 FQNEAQ. V lost 3 bases, J lost 10 bases, and 16 bases lay in between. CDR3 sequence (DNA): TGTGCCAGCAGCTTCCAAGGGGCGGAAAGCCAGTACTTC. This encodes CASSFQGAESQYF.

The V gene is TRBV2, the J gene TRBJ2-3; the match to TRBD2 covers 11 bases. Germline lookup yields CDR1 SNHLY and CDR2 FYNNEI. The ends lost 1 base at V and 3 bases at J; junction bases unmatched: 3. The CDR3 sequence is 16 residues long. For the CDR3, the DNA is TGTGCCAGCAGTGAAGAGATAGCGGGAGGGACAGATACGCAGTATTTT. Translating gives CASSEEIAGGTDTQYF.

This clone showed up just once. The CDR3 is CASSQGQGVGGYTF. For the CDR3, the DNA is TGCGCCAGCAGCCAAGGACAGGGGGTTGGTGGCTACACCTTC. The J gene is TRBJ1-2, the V gene TRBV4-3, with 9 bases identical to TRBD1. Unmatched junction bases numbered 4, after V lost 1 base and J lost 7 bases. The V gene's germline CDR1 is LGHNA and CDR2 YSLEER. The CDR3 is 14 residues long.

The chain links TRBV30 to TRBJ2-1; D is possibly TRBD2 (6 bases). The CDR3 spans 13 residues. The V gene lost 3 bases and the J gene lost 9 bases, with 15 bases spanning the gap. Germline lookup yields CDR1 GTSNPN and CDR2 SVGIG (reference sequence). The CDR3 nucleotides are TGTGCCTGGAGCCCCAGCGGGTGGGGTGAGCAGTTCTTC. Encoded protein: CAWSPSGWGEQFF.

The V and J genes are TRBV7-6 and TRBJ2-7, with 14 bases identical to TRBD2. Per germline, CDR1 SGHVS and CDR2 FNYEAQ. This CDR3 is built from 15 residues. V lost 5 bases and J lost 4; bases outside the gene matches: 4. The CDR3 DNA sequence: TGTGCCAGCAGCCAAGGGACTAGCGGGAGTTACGAGCAGTACTTC. This translates into CASSQGTSGSYEQYF.

V usage is TRBV4-2 and J usage is TRBJ2-1; D is perhaps TRBD2 (6 bases). The CDR3 loop spans 19 amino acids. Germline V gives CDR1 LGHNA, CDR2 YNFKEQ. The V gene lost 0 bases and the J gene lost 0 bases, with 18 bases spanning the gap. The CDR3 sequence: CASSQDGGKRWSSYNEQFF. The CDR3 nucleotides read TGTGCCAGCAGCCAAGACGGGGGAAAGCGGTGGAGCTCCTACAATGAGCAGTTCTTC.

The genes are TRBV5-5 and TRBJ2-7; 9 positions agree with TRBD1. Trimming took 7 bases from V and 5 from J; bases not matched to a gene: 16. This CDR3 has 16 residues. The germline gives CDR1 SGHKS, CDR2 YYEKEE (reference sequence). The CDR3 region is CASGQTTGTGTHEQYF. DNA of the CDR3: TGTGCCAGCGGGCAGACCACCGGGACAGGGACCCACGAGCAGTACTTC.

Only a few counts were recorded for this clone. The rearrangement links TRBV29-1 to TRBJ1-2; D is unresolved. Looked up from germline, CDR1 is SQVTM and CDR2 is ANQGSEA. V was trimmed by 3 bases and J by 8 bases, leaving 25 bases between them. This CDR3 comprises 16 residues. The CDR3 protein is CSVDPPREGGIRGYTF. CDR3 in DNA: TGCAGCGTTGACCCCCCTAGAGAGGGTGGTATAAGGGGCTACACCTTC.

The table lists this clone with a count of one. V is TRBV28 and J is TRBJ1-5, with 10 bases identical to TRBD1. V dropped 5 bases and J dropped 3; count of bases not matched to a gene: 7. The V gene's germline CDR1 is MDHEN and CDR2 SYDVKM. This CDR3 spans 16 amino acids. CDR3 sequence reads: CASSHSGQGNNQPQHF. CDR3 nucleotide sequence: TGTGCCAGCAGTCACTCGGGACAGGGGAACAATCAGCCCCAGCATTTT. Combining the CDR3 with reference TRBV28 and TRBJ1-5 gives the whole variable domain DVKVTQSSRYLVKRTGEKVFLECVQDMDHENMFWYRQDPGLGLRLIYFSYDVKMKEKGDIPEGYSVSREKKERFSLILESASTNQTSMYLCASSHSGQGNNQPQHFGDGTRLSIL.